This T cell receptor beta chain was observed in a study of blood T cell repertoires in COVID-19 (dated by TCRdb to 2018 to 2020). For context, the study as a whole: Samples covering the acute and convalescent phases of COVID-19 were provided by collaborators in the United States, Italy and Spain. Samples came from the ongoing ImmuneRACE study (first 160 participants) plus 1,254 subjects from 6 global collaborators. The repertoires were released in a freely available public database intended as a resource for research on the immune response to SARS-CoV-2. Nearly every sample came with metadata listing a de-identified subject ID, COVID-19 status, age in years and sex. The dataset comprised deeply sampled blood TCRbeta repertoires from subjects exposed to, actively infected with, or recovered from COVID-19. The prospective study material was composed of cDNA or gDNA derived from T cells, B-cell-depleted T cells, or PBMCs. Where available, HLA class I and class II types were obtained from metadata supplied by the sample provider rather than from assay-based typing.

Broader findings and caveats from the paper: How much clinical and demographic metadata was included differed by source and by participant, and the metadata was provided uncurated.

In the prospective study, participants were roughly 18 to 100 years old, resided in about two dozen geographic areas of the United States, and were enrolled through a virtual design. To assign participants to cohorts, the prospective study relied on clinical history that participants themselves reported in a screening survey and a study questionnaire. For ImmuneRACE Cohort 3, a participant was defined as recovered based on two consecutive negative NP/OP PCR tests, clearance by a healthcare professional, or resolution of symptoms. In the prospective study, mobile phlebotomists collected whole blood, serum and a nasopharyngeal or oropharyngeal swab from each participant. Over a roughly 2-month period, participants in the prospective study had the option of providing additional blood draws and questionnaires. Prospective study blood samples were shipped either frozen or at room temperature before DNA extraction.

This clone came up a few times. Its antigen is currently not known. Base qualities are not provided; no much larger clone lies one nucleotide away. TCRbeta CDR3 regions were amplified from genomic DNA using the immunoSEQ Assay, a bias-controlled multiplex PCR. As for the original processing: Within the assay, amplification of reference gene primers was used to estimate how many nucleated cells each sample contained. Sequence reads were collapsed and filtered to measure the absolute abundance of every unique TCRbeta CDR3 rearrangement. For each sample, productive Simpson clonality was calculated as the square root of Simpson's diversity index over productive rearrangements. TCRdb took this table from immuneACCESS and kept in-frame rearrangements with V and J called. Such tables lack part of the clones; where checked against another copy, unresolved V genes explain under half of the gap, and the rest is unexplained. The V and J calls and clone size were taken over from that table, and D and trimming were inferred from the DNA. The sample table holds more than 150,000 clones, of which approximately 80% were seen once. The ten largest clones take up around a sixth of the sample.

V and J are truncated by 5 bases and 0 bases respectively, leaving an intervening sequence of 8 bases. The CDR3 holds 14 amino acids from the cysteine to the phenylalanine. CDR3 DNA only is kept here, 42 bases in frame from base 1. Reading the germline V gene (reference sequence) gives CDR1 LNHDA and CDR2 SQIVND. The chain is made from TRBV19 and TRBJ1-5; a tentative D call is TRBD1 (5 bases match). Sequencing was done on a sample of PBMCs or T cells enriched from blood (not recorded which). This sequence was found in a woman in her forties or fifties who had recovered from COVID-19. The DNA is TGTGCCAGTAGTGTACAGGTTAGCAATCAGCCCCAGCATTTT. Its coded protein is CASSVQVSNQPQHF.